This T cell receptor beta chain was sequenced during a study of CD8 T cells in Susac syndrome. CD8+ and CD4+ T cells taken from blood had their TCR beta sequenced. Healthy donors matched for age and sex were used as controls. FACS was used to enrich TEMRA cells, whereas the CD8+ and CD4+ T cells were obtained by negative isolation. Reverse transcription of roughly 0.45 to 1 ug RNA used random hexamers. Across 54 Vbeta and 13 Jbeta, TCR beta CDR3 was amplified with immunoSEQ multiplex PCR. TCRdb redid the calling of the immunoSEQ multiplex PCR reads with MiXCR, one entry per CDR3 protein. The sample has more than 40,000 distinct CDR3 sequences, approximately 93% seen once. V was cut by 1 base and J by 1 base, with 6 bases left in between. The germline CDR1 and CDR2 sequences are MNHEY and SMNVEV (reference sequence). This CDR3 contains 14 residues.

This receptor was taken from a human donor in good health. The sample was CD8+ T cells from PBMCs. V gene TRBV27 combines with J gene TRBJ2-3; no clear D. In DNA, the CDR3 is TGTGCCAGCAGTTTATACTATGGCACAGATACGCAGTATTTT. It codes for CASSLYYGTDTQYF.